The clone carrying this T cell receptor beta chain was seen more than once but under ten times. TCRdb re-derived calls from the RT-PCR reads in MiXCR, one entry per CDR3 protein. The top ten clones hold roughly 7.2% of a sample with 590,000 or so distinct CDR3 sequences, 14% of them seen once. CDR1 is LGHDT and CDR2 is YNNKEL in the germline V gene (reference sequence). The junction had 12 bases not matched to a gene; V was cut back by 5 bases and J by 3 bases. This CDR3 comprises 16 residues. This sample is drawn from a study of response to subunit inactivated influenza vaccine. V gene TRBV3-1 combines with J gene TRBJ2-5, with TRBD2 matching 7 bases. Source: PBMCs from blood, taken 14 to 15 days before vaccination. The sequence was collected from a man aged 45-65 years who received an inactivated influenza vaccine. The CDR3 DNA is TGTGCCAGCAGCTCCGTGGTCCGACTAGCCGAAGAGACCCAGTACTTC. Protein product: CASSSVVRLAEETQYF.